These T cell receptor beta chains were read from a single sample in a study of CD4 and CD8 cells across lung adenocarcinoma regions. TCRdb re-analysed the PCR reads in MiXCR, keeping a single row per CDR3 protein. The table shows approximately 12,000 distinct CDR3 sequences, with around half occurring only once. Sequenced material: CD8+ T cells from the margin of a lung tumor. The receptors were sampled from a female donor with lung adenocarcinoma. The CD4 and CD8 labels of this study may be unreliable. Each CDR3 is given with its conserved first and last residue. Each record gives: CDR3 protein, D gene, V gene. A D gene is named only where the DNA matches it firmly.

CDR3 protein: CASSSVGRSSYEQYF; D gene: -; V gene: TRBV7-2
CDR3 protein: CATLDRSINTGELFF; D gene: TRBD1; V gene: TRBV10-3
CDR3 protein: CASSLGVGNEQFF; D gene: -; V gene: TRBV5-1
CDR3 protein: CARFPRTGNYGYTF; D gene: TRBD1; V gene: TRBV23-1
CDR3 protein: CASSLSTVDSDEQFF; D gene: -; V gene: TRBV10-2
CDR3 protein: CASSEGLAGVNEQFF; D gene: TRBD2; V gene: TRBV7-2
CDR3 protein: CASSLRRRDEQYF; D gene: -; V gene: TRBV12-3/TRBV12-4
CDR3 protein: CASSGRQGDTNEKLFF; D gene: -; V gene: TRBV6-1
CDR3 protein: CASSDMGLAGGPYNEQFF; D gene: TRBD2; V gene: TRBV10-1
CDR3 protein: CASSDFETSGEQFF; D gene: -; V gene: TRBV6-1
CDR3 protein: CASRDAASYEQYF; D gene: -; V gene: TRBV6-1
CDR3 protein: CASSDPDGQNQETQYF; D gene: -; V gene: TRBV6-4
CDR3 protein: CASRFSGTSAGELFF; D gene: TRBD2; V gene: TRBV6-5
CDR3 protein: CAISSPGRHSGNTIYF; D gene: -; V gene: TRBV10-3
CDR3 protein: CASSLRAMSTGALFF; D gene: -; V gene: TRBV12-3/TRBV12-4
CDR3 protein: CASRTSGRFFEQFF; D gene: TRBD2; V gene: TRBV6-1
CDR3 protein: CASSEVWGLLEAQYF; D gene: -; V gene: TRBV6-1
CDR3 protein: CASKGSTDTQYF; D gene: -; V gene: TRBV6-1
CDR3 protein: CATRPGELANTGALYF; D gene: -; V gene: TRBV10-3
CDR3 protein: CASSYSTSANAQYF; D gene: -; V gene: TRBV6-5
CDR3 protein: CASSQGAGGTDTQYF; D gene: TRBD2; V gene: TRBV4-1
CDR3 protein: CANRGTGAYVQSF; D gene: TRBD1; V gene: TRBV6-1
CDR3 protein: CASSLTGFSPLHF; D gene: -; V gene: TRBV7-2
CDR3 protein: CASSLNYRETQYF; D gene: -; V gene: TRBV12-3/TRBV12-4
CDR3 protein: CASSYLQAVGTGAQYF; D gene: -; V gene: TRBV6-5
CDR3 protein: CASSRETQETQYF; D gene: -; V gene: TRBV7-2
CDR3 protein: CASSPLGQSSSYNAQYF; D gene: -; V gene: TRBV25-1
CDR3 protein: CASSQGTGAYNEQFF; D gene: TRBD1; V gene: TRBV3-1
CDR3 protein: CASSLSGGRDHHTQYF; D gene: -; V gene: TRBV27
CDR3 protein: CASSSPGAWAKNIQYF; D gene: -; V gene: TRBV7-6
CDR3 protein: CAKNTDPSLYNEQFF; D gene: -; V gene: TRBV10-1